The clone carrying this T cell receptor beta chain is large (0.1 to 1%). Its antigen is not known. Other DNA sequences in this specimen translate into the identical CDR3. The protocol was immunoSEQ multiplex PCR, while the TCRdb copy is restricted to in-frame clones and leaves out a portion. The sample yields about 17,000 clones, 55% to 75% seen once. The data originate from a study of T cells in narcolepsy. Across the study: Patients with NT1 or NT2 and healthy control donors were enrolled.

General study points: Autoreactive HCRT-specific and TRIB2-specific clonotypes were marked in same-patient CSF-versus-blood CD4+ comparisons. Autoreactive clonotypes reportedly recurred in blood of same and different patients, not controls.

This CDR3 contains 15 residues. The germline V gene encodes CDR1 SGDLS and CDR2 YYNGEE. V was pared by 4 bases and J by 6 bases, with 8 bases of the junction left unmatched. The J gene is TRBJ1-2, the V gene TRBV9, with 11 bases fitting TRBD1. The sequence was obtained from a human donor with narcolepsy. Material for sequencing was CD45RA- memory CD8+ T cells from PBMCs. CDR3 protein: CASSQADRGRDGYTF. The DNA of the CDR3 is TGTGCCAGCAGCCAAGCGGACAGGGGGCGAGATGGCTACACCTTC. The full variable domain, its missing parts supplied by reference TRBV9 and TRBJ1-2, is DSGVTQTPKHLITATGQRVTLRCSPRSGDLSVYWYQQSLDQGLQFLIQYYNGEERAKGNILERFSAQQFPDLHSELNLSSLELGDSALYFCASSQADRGRDGYTFGSGTRLTVV.